What follows are 9 T cell receptor beta chains derived from one specimen sequenced in a study of T cell responses to AZD1222 COVID-19 vaccine (dated by TCRdb to about 2021). Library preparation was by the immunoSEQ multiplex PCR assay. TCRdb retrieved this table from immuneACCESS and kept in-frame rearrangements only. Not all clones are present; in checked studies, unresolved V genes account for under half, and no reason is known for the remainder. The sample contains about 110,000 clones, roughly 84% of them found a single time. Under 4% of the sample comes from the top ten. The time point label, as the study defines it: baseline before first vaccination. The sequenced sample was peripheral blood, obtained on day 0 of AZD1222 vaccination. The receptors shown here come from an adult in good health.

V and J are TRBV6-5 and TRBJ1-1, with D perhaps TRBD1 (6 bases). V dropped 4 bases and J dropped 4 bases, with 10 bases sitting between them. CDR3 length: 13 amino acids. Germline V CDR1 and CDR2: MNHEY, SVGAGI. CDR3 in amino acids: CASSLTGFTEAFF. Here the CDR3 DNA reads TGTGCCAGCAGTTTAACAGGGTTCACTGAAGCTTTCTTT.

The J gene is TRBJ1-2, the V gene TRBV18; D unresolved. The germline V gene has CDR1 KGHSH and CDR2 LQKENI. This CDR3 is 15 amino acids long. V was shortened by 3 bases and J by 0 bases, with 11 bases between the two germline ends. In nucleotides, the CDR3 is TGTGCCAGCTCACCCACGGACCGAACTAACTATGGCTACACCTTC. Its protein is CASSPTDRTNYGYTF.

In DNA form, the CDR3 reads TGTGCCAGCAGTGAACTACTAGCGGGGGGAGGAGAGACCCAGTACTTC. This gives the protein CASSELLAGGGETQYF. The chain is built from TRBV6-1 and TRBJ2-5; 12 bases fit TRBD2. The germline CDR1 and CDR2 sequences are MNHNS and SASEGT. The junction had 5 bases not matched to a gene; V was cut back by 2 bases and J by 4 bases. The CDR3 is 16 amino acids.

This chain connects TRBV2 to TRBJ2-1; D perhaps matches TRBD1 (5 bases). The CDR3 contains 13 residues. Trimming left V 7 bases short and J 8 bases short, with 15 bases between. Germline V gene lookup returns CDR1 SNHLY and CDR2 FYNNEI. The CDR3 nucleotides are TGTGCCAGCAACATCAAGGGGTTCCATGAGCAGTTCTTC. This gives the protein CASNIKGFHEQFF.

The chain employs TRBV7-9 and TRBJ2-7; D possibly matches TRBD1 or TRBD2 (5 bases each). Germline assignment: CDR1 SEHNR and CDR2 FQNEAQ (reference sequence). V lost 5 bases and J lost 2, with 13 bases in between. The CDR3 is 14 amino acids. CDR3 loop: CASSLGTATYEQYF. CDR3 DNA sequence: TGTGCCAGCAGCCTGGGGACGGCCACCTACGAGCAGTACTTC.

This chain uses TRBV7-7 with TRBJ2-5; 8 bases are a match to TRBD2. Germline loops: CDR1 SSHAT, CDR2 FNYEAQ (reference sequence). Trimming cost V 2 bases and J 7 bases; bases outside gene matches: 3. This CDR3 is 13 amino acids long. CDR3 region: CASSLPGGATQYF. The CDR3 DNA reads TGTGCCAGCAGCTTACCCGGGGGGGCGACCCAGTACTTC.

V usage is TRBV6-5 and J usage is TRBJ2-7, with TRBD1 matching 10 bases. Looked up from germline, CDR1 is MNHEY and CDR2 is SVGAGI. This CDR3 comprises 15 residues. V shed 5 bases and J 4 bases; nucleotides not matched to a gene: 8. The CDR3 DNA is TGTGCCAGCAGTCCATCGACAGGGGGCCGGTACGAGCAGTACTTC. Amino acids: CASSPSTGGRYEQYF.

The V and J genes are TRBV20-1 and TRBJ1-1; D remains unclear. The V end was cut by 1 base, the J end by 9 bases, with 9 bases between. CDR3 length: 11 residues. Per germline, CDR1 DFQATT and CDR2 SNEGSKA (reference sequence). The CDR3 bases are TGCAGTGCTAGAGCCGGGCAGCAAGCTTTCTTT. Residues: CSARAGQQAFF.

This chain uses TRBV12-3 or TRBV12-4 with TRBJ2-3; D is tentatively TRBD1 or TRBD2 (5 bases each). This CDR3 contains 11 residues. V was trimmed by 5 bases and J by 8 bases, leaving 8 bases between them. The CDR3 DNA sequence: TGTGCCAGCAGTCCAGGGAGTACGCAGTATTTT. Translation: CASSPGSTQYF.